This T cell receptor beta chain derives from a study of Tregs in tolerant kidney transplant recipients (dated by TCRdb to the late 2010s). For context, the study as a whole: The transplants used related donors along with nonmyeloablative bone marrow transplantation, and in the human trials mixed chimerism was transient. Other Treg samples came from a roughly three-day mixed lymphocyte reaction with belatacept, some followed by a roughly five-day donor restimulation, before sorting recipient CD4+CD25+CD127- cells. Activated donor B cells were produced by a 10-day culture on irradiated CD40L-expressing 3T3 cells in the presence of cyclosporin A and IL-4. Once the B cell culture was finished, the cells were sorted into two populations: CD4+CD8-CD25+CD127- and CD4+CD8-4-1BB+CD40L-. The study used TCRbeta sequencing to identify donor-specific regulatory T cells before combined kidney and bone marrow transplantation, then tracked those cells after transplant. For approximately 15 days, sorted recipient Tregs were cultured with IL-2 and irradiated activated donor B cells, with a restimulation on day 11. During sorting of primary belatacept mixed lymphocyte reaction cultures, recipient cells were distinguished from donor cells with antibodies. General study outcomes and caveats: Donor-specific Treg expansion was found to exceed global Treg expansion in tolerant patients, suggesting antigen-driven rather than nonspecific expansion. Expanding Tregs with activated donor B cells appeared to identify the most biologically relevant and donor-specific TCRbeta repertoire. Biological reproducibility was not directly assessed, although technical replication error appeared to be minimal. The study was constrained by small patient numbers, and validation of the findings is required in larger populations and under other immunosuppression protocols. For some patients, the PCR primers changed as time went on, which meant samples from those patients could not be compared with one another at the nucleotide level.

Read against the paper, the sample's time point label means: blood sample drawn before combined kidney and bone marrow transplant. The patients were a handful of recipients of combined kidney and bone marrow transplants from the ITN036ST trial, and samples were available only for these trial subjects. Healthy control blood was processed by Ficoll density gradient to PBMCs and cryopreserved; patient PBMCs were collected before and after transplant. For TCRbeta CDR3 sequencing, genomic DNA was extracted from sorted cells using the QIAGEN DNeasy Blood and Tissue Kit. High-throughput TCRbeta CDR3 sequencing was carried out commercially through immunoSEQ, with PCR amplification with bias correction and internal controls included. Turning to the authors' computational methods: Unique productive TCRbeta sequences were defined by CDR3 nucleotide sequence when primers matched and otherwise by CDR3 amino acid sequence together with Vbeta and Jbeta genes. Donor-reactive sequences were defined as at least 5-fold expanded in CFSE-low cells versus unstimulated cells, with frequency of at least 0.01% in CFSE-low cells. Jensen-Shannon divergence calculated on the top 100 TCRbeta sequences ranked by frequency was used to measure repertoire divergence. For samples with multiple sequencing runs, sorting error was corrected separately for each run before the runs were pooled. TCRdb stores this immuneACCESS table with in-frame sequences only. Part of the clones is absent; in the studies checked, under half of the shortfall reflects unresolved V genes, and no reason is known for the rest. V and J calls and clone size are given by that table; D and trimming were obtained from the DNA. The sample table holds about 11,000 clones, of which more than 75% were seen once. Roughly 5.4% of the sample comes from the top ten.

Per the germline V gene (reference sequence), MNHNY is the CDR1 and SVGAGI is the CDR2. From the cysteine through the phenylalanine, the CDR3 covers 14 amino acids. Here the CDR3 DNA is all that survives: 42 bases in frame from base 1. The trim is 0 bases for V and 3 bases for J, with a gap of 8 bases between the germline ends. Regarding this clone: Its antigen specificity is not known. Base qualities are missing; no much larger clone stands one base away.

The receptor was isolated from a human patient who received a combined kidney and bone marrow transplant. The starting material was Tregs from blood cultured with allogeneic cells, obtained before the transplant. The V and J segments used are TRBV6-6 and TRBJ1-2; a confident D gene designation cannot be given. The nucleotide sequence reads TGTGCCAGCAGTTACTCGAGCACGTACTATGGCTACACCTTC. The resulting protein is CASSYSSTYYGYTF.